The present T cell receptor (beta chain) was sequenced within a study of control samples from healthy donors and cancer patients. The protocol was immunoSEQ multiplex PCR, while the TCRdb copy is restricted to in-frame clones and leaves out a portion. The table shows roughly 120,000 clones, with approximately 89% occurring only once. The CDR3 contains 17 residues. Germline V CDR1 and CDR2: LGHNA, YSLEER. The junction had 4 bases not matched to a gene; V was cut back by 0 bases and J by 3 bases. The sample was blood. The receptor was isolated from a man aged 35-49 years in good health. The V gene is TRBV4-3, the J gene TRBJ2-1; the match to TRBD1 covers 11 bases. CDR3 region: CASSQDLGTGGYNEQFF. Written as DNA, the CDR3 is TGCGCCAGCAGCCAAGATCTAGGGACAGGGGGCTACAATGAGCAGTTCTTC.